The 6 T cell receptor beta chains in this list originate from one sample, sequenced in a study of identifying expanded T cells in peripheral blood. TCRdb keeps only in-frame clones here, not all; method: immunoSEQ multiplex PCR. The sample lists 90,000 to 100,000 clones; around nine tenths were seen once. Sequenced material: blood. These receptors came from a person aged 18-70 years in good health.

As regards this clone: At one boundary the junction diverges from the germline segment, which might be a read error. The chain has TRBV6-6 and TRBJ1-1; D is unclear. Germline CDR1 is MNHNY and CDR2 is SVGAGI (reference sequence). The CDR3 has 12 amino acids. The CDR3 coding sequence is TGTGCCAGCAGTCCAACGAACTCTGAAGCTTTCTTT. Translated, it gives CASSPTNSEAFF.

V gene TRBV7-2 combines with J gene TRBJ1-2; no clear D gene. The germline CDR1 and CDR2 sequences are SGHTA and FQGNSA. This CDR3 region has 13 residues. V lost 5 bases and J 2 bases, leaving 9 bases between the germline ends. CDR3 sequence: CASSLSRNYGYTF. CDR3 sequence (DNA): TGTGCCAGCAGCCTCTCGAGGAACTATGGCTACACCTTC.

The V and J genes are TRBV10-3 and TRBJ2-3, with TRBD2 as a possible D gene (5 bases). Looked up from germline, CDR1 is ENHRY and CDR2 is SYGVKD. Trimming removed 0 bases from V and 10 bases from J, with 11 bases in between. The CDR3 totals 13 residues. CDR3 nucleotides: TGTGCCATCAGTGAGTCCAAAGCGGAGGCGCAGTATTTT. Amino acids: CAISESKAEAQYF.

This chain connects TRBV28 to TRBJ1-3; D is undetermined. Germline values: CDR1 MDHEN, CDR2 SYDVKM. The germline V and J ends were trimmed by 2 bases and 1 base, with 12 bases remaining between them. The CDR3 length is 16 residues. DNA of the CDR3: TGTGCCAGCAGTTTAGGAGTTCTTCCTTCTGGAAACACCATATATTTT. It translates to CASSLGVLPSGNTIYF.

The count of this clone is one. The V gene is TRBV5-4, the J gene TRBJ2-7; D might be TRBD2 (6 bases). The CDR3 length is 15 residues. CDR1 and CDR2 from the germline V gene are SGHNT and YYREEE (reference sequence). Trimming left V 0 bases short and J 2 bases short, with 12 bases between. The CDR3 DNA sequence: TGTGCCAGCAGCTTGGAACGGGGGATCACCTACGAGCAGTACTTC. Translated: CASSLERGITYEQYF.

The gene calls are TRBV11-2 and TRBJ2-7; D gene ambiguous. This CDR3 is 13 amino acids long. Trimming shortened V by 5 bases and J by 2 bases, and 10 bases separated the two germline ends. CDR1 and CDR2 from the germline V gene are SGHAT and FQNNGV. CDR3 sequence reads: CASSHQTPYEQYF. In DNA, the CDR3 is TGTGCCAGCAGCCACCAGACGCCCTACGAGCAGTACTTC.